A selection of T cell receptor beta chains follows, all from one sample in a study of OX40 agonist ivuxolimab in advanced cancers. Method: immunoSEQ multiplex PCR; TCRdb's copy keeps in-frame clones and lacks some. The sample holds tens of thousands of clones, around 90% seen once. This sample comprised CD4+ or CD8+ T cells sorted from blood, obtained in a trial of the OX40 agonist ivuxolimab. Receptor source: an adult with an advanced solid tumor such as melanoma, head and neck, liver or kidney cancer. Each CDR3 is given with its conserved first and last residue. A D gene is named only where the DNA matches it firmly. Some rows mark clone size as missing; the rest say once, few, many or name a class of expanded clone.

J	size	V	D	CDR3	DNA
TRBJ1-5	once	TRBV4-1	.	CASSPVGVDQPQHF	TGCGCCAGCAGCCCCGTAGGGGTAGATCAGCCCCAGCATTTT
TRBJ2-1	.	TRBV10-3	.	CAISDPGINEQFF	TGTGCCATCAGTGATCCAGGGATCAATGAGCAGTTCTTC
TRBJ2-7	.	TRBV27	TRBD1	CASSPRQGAAPGEQYF	TGTGCCAGCAGTCCGCGACAGGGGGCGGCCCCGGGCGAGCAGTACTTC
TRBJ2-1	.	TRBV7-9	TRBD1	CASSPRDREYNEQFF	TGTGCCAGCAGCCCCCGGGACAGGGAGTACAATGAGCAGTTCTTC
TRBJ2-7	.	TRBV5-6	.	CASSLSRQSYEQYF	TGTGCCAGCAGCTTGTCTCGACAGTCCTACGAGCAGTACTTC
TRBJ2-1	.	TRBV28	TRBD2	CASSLDGTSGSGEQFF	TGTGCCAGCAGTTTAGACGGGACTAGCGGGAGCGGAGAGCAGTTCTTC
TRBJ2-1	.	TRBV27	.	CASSLSSGSNRNEQFF	TGTGCCAGCAGTTTATCAAGCGGGTCCAACCGGAATGAGCAGTTCTTC
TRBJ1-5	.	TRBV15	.	CATSRDRGGGSNQPQHF	TGTGCCACCAGCAGAGATCGGGGGGGTGGTAGCAATCAGCCCCAGCATTTT
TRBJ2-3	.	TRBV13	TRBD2	CASSHTAGTSGDGDTQYF	TGTGCCAGCAGCCATACGGCTGGGACTAGCGGGGACGGAGATACGCAGTATTTT
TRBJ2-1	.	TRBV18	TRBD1	CASSPPTGDRYNEQFF	TGTGCCAGCTCACCACCCACAGGGGATCGGTACAATGAGCAGTTCTTC
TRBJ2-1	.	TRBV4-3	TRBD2	CASSQDPGGSAYNEQFF	TGCGCCAGCAGCCAAGATCCGGGGGGATCGGCCTACAATGAGCAGTTCTTC
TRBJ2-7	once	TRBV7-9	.	CASSLGDSYEQYF	TGTGCCAGCAGCTTAGGAGACAGCTACGAGCAGTACTTC
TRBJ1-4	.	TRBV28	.	CASSLRGPDLNEKLFF	TGTGCCAGCAGTTTAAGGGGCCCCGACCTCAATGAAAAACTGTTTTTT
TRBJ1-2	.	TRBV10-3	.	CAISELSSPAAGAGYTF	TGTGCCATCAGTGAGCTGTCTTCCCCCGCTGCAGGGGCTGGCTACACCTTC
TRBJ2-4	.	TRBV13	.	CASSTGGLKNIQYF	TGTGCCAGCTCCACAGGCGGGTTGAAAAACATTCAGTACTTC
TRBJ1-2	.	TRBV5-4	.	CASSLQDNYGYTF	TGTGCCAGCAGCTTACAGGATAACTATGGCTACACCTTC
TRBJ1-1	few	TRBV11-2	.	CASSLEGVKAFF	TGTGCCAGCAGCTTAGAAGGGGTAAAAGCTTTCTTT
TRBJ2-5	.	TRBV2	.	CASSDHGRETQYF	TGTGCCAGCAGTGACCATGGGAGAGAGACCCAGTACTTC
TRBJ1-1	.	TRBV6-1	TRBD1	CASRRTGSSEAFF	TGTGCCAGCAGGAGGACAGGTAGTTCTGAAGCTTTCTTT
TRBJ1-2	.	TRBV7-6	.	CASSEDSSLKGYTF	TGTGCCAGCAGCGAGGACAGCAGTCTGAAGGGCTACACCTTC
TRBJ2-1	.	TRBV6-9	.	CASSVDSGGYNEQFF	TGTGCCAGCAGTGTCGACTCCGGCGGGTACAATGAGCAGTTCTTC
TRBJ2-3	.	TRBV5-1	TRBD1	CASSLGQGSSDTQYF	TGCGCCAGCAGCTTGGGACAGGGGTCTTCAGATACGCAGTATTTT
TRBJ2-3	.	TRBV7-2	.	CASSLEGFVGTDTQYF	TGTGCCAGCAGCTTAGAGGGGTTCGTCGGCACAGATACGCAGTATTTT
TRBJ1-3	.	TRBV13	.	CASSFVSSGNTIYF	TGTGCCAGCAGCTTCGTAAGCTCTGGAAACACCATATATTTT
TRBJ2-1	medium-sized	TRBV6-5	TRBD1	CASTRQGGYNEQFF	TGTGCCAGCACCCGACAGGGGGGTTACAATGAGCAGTTCTTC